A single sample gave rise to the 9 T cell receptor beta chains below, sequenced in a study of beta chain features in type 1 diabetes. Expressed TCRB transcripts were sequenced because the entire RNA isolate underwent reverse transcription. The table came from immunoSEQ multiplex PCR; TCRdb's copy has only in-frame clones and leaves some out. The table records hundreds of thousands of clones, about 14% of them present only once. Sequenced input: naive CD4+ T cells from blood. These receptors originate from a man in his thirties or forties in good health.

This clone occurred a few times. The chain carries TRBV2 and TRBJ2-3; possibly TRBD2 for D (6 bases). This CDR3 has 15 residues. The germline V gene encodes CDR1 SNHLY and CDR2 FYNNEI. V gave up 8 bases and J gave up 5 bases, with 20 bases separating them. CDR3 region: CASASVASVKDTQYF. CDR3 nucleotides: TGTGCCAGCGCCAGCGTGGCTAGCGTAAAAGATACGCAGTATTTT.

This clone was seen more than once but under ten times. J is TRBJ1-4 and V is TRBV4-1; no reliable D call. Per germline, CDR1 MGHRA and CDR2 YSYEKL. CDR3 length: 17 residues. Trimming stripped 1 base from V and 6 bases from J, with 18 bases between. The CDR3 region has the DNA TGCGCCAGCAGCCAAGTCAAGCTGGATAGTTGGGATGAAAAACTGTTTTTT. This sequence encodes CASSQVKLDSWDEKLFF.

The J gene is TRBJ2-1, the V gene TRBV5-4, with D perhaps TRBD1 (5 bases). The V and J ends lost 4 bases and 4 bases respectively, with 18 bases between them. CDR1 is SGHNT and CDR2 is YYREEE in the germline V gene (reference sequence). This CDR3 has 16 amino acids. The CDR3 loop reads CASSLGQFLPYNEQFF. The CDR3, as DNA: TGTGCCAGCAGCCTGGGGCAGTTCCTGCCTTACAATGAGCAGTTCTTC.

A few counts support this clone. The chain uses TRBV4-3 and TRBJ1-2, with D tentatively TRBD1 (5 bases). Trimming took 3 bases from V and 4 from J, leaving 9 bases between them. This CDR3 region has 13 residues. Germline loops: CDR1 LGHNA, CDR2 YSLEER. CDR3 sequence (DNA): TGCGCCAGCAGCCAGGGGCGGGCCTATGGCTACACCTTC. Translation: CASSQGRAYGYTF.

This clone was seen a few times. V and J are TRBV7-2 and TRBJ2-5, with D perhaps TRBD1 or TRBD2 (5 bases each). V was cut by 3 bases and J by 4 bases, with 15 bases left in between. The CDR3 contains 15 residues. The germline gives CDR1 SGHTA, CDR2 FQGNSA. The chain's CDR3 is CASSLGVFHRETQYF. In DNA, the CDR3 is TGTGCCAGCAGCTTGGGGGTTTTTCACCGAGAGACCCAGTACTTC.

This clone has a single count. The chain has TRBV5-4 and TRBJ2-4; 7 bases are a match to TRBD2. Germline V CDR1 and CDR2: SGHNT, YYREEE (reference sequence). The CDR3 is 15 amino acids. V lost 0 bases and J lost 7; bases outside the gene matches: 7. The CDR3 loop is CASSLAGGLGNIQYF. In nucleotides, the CDR3 is TGTGCCAGCAGCTTGGCGGGGGGTCTTGGGAACATTCAGTACTTC.

The chain employs TRBV9 and TRBJ2-1; possibly TRBD1 for D (6 bases). CDR1 is SGDLS and CDR2 is YYNGEE in the germline V gene. Trimming cost V 0 bases and J 6 bases, with 7 bases left between them. This CDR3 region has 13 residues. In DNA, the CDR3 is TGTGCCAGCAGCGTAGGAGGGGGCAATGAGCAGTTCTTC. Translation: CASSVGGGNEQFF.

This clone was found a few times. The rearrangement links TRBV18 to TRBJ1-6; D unclear. The CDR3 extends over 16 amino acids. Trimming cost V 4 bases and J 0 bases, with 10 bases left between them. Germline CDR1 KGHSH, CDR2 LQKENI. The CDR3 here is CASSRAVSSYNSPLHF. The CDR3 DNA is TGTGCCAGCTCACGGGCGGTGAGCTCCTATAATTCACCCCTCCACTTT. The full variable domain, rest sourced from reference TRBV18 and TRBJ1-6, is NAGVMQNPRHLVRRRGQEARLRCSPMKGHSHVYWYRQLPEEGLKFMVYLQKENIIDESGMPKERFSAEFPKEGPSILRIQQVVRGDSAAYFCASSRAVSSYNSPLHFGNGTRLTVT.

The rearrangement joins TRBV27 to TRBJ2-5, with TRBD1 matching 12 bases. The CDR3 loop spans 15 amino acids. CDR1 MNHEY and CDR2 SMNVEV come from the germline V gene (reference sequence). V lost 5 bases to trimming and J lost 4 bases; unmatched junction nucleotides: 5. This CDR3 is CASSPGTGGRETQYF. CDR3 bases: TGTGCCAGCAGTCCTGGGACAGGGGGCAGAGAGACCCAGTACTTC.